The TCR beta chain under discussion was sequenced for a study of shared clonotypes between healthy human individuals. Negatively enriched CD4+ T cells were divided by CD45RA into naive and memory. Regarding the study as a whole: A reduction in generation probabilities was seen for non-shared clonotypes relative to those shared by all four donors.

Germline values: CDR1 SNHLY, CDR2 FYNNEI. The CDR3 has 14 amino acids. V dropped 9 bases and J dropped 0; count of bases not matched to a gene: 7. This clone turned up a few times. Its specificity is not known. Produced via immunoSEQ multiplex PCR; TCRdb's table is partial and in-frame only. The sample has some 1 million clones, approximately 68% seen once. This sequence was found in a man aged 18-30 years in good health. V and J are TRBV2 and TRBJ2-5; 7 nucleotides agree with TRBD1. The sample comprised memory CD4+ T cells sorted from blood. Subset here: CD45RA-negative fraction. CDR3 loop: CASRGQGNQETQYF. CDR3 bases: TGTGCCAGTAGGGGGCAGGGGAACCAAGAGACCCAGTACTTC.